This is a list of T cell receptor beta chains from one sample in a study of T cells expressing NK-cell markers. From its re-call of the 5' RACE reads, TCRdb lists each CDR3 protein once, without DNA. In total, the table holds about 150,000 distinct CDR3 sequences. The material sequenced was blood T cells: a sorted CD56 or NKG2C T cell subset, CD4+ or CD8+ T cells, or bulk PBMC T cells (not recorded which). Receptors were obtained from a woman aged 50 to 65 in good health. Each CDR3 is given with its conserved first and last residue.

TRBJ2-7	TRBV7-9	CASSPHTGVYYEQYF
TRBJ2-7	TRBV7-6	CASSSKMGTSAYEQYF
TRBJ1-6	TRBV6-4	CASSERWDLSSPLHF
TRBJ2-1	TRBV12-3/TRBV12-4	CASSGWLAGRTSSYNEQFF
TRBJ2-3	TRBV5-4	CASSTESGLATDTQYF
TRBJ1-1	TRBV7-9	CASSSFVLRTGSNTEAFF
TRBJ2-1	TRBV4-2	CASSQKRTNEQFF
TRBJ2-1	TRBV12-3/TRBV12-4	CASSLGERYNEQFF
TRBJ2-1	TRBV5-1	CASSLYSESSYNEQFF
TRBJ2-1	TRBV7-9	CASSLAGWEFF
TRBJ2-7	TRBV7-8	CASREYGSSYEQYF
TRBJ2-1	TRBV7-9	CASSPRTDNEQFF
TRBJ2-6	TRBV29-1	CSVEDPGTAGANVLTF
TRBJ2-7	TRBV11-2	CASSLDRGVWVYEQYF
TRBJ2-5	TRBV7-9	CASSPLWGSEGSDQETQYF
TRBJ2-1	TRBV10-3	CATEETSGRSYNEQFF
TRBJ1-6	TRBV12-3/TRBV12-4	CASSSPPFGPLHF
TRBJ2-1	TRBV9	CASSDVINEQFF
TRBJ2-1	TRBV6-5	CASSSGTGVHNEQFF
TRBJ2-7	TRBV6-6	CASSYAANEQYF
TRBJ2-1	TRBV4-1	CASSQGVGEPTEEQFF
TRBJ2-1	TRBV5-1	CASSISQVGGSYNEQFF
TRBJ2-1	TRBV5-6	CASSLEDSTRNEQFF
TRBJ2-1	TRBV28	CATKWISSYNEQFF
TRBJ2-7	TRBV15	CATSSRTAYEQYF
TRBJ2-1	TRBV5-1	CASSLALQGLASYNEQFF
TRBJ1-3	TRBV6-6	CASSYSAGSGNTIYF
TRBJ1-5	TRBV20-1	CSASPLRGANQPQHF
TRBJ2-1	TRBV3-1	CASSQARVDTQFF
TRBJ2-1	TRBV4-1	CASSQELAGANEQFF
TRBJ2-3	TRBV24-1	CATSESWTSGKSDTQYF
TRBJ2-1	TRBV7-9	CASSSVRSHEQFF
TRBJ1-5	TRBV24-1	CATTSGSGQPQHF
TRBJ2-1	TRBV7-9	CASSLDALANEQFF
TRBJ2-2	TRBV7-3	CASNVGTGDPGELFF
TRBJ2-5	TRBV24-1	CATSDAVSGSYQETQYF
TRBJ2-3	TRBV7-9	CASSSEGTSDTQYF
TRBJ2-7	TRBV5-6	CASRPRLASYEQYF
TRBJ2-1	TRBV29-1	CSVEGDWEGRSYNEQFF
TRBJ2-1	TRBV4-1	CASSLYSGYEQFF
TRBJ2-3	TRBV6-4	CASSEEVIAATDTQYF
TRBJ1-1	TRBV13	CASSRLRGEAFF
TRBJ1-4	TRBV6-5	CASRQGAMYTNEKLFF
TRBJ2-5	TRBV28	CASTLAGEGETQYF
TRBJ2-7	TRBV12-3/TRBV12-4	CASSFVGLSSYEQYF
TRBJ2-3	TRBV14	CASSQESSATQYF
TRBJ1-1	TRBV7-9	CASSPVGGNTEAFF
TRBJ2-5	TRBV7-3	CASSLGGTGLKETQYF
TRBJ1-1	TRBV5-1	CASSYGDRLSEAFF
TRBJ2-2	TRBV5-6	CASRTSGNTGELFF
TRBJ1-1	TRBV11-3	CASSPRTAMNTEAFF
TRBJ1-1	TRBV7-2	CASSHPHRDTEAFF
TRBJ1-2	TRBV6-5	CASSRLGGGLYGYTF
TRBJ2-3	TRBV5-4	CASSLRAASTDTQYF
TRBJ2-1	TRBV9	CASSPRAGTSDFGEQFF
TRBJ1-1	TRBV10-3	CAISESIRTDDMNTEAFF
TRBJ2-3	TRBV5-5	CASSASGLAGDTQYF
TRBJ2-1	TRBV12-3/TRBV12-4	CASSFVQSLYNEQFF